The 21 T cell receptor beta chains in this list originate from one sample, sequenced in a study of identical twins (TCRdb year 2016). The protocol used for the library was 5' RACE. Sequenced using an Illumina HiSeq 2000. TCRdb trimmed the raw reads at Q25, called clones with MiXCR and kept productive beta chains. Under each unique CDR3 protein, matching rows form one entry showing the most common genes and DNA. A total of around 570,000 distinct CDR3 sequences appear in this sample, 9.6% of them only once. The ten most abundant clones make up around 3.1% of the sample. These data also featured in a second study, about yellow fever vaccine responses in identical twins.

Input material: PBMCs. These receptors all come from a woman aged 18-29 years in good health.

This clonotype was counted a few times. This chain joins TRBV7-3 and TRBJ2-3; D is perhaps TRBD2 (6 bases). V shed 2 bases and J shed 4 bases, with 16 bases lying between them. The germline V gene has CDR1 SGHTA and CDR2 FQGTGA. The CDR3 spans 16 residues. CDR3 sequence reads: CASSLFATSGADTQYF. CDR3 nucleotides: TGTGCCAGCAGCTTATTCGCTACGTCGGGGGCAGATACGCAGTATTTT.

Concerning this clonotype itself: A junction end diverges from the germline sequence, so it may reflect a read error. This chain uses TRBV20-1 with TRBJ2-7; TRBD1 or TRBD2 may be the D gene (5 bases each). Germline CDR1 and CDR2: DFQATT and SNEGSKA (reference sequence). CDR3 length equals 17 residues. CDR3 sequence: CCARDPTQGPDSGQQYF. The CDR3 nucleotides are TGCTGTGCTAGAGACCCCACGCAAGGCCCAGACTCGGGACAGCAGTACTTC.

In this sample, this clonotype turned up many times. The chain uses TRBV29-1 and TRBJ2-1, with 12 bases fitting TRBD2. Losses at the gene ends were 2 bases for V and 8 bases for J; bases not matched to a gene: 4. Germline lookup yields CDR1 SQVTM and CDR2 ANQGSEA. This CDR3 has 14 amino acids. The CDR3 reads CSVERLAGVYEQFF. The CDR3 coding sequence is TGCAGCGTTGAAAGACTAGCGGGAGTATATGAGCAGTTCTTC.

The chain links TRBV2 to TRBJ1-5, with no clear D. CDR3 length equals 14 residues. Per germline, CDR1 SNHLY and CDR2 FYNNEI. V dropped 3 bases and J dropped 3 bases, with 9 bases sitting between them. For the CDR3, the DNA is TGTGCCAGCAGTGAGGTAACTATCAATCAGCCCCAGCATTTT. It encodes CASSEVTINQPQHF.

This clonotype was counted many times. The V and J genes are TRBV29-1 and TRBJ2-7, with 8 bases fitting TRBD1. V dropped 2 bases and J dropped 4; count of bases not matched to a gene: 1. There are 12 residues in the CDR3. Per the germline V gene, CDR1 is SQVTM and CDR2 is ANQGSEA. CDR3 bases: TGCAGCGTTGAACAGGGGGCGTACGAGCAGTACTTC. Amino acid sequence: CSVEQGAYEQYF.

This clonotype has a handful of counts. This rearrangement joins TRBV12-3 or TRBV12-4 to TRBJ2-1; possible D gene TRBD2, 6 bases. Trimming pared 5 bases from V and 0 bases from J, leaving 11 bases between. The CDR3 loop spans 15 amino acids. In DNA, the CDR3 is TGTGCCAGCAGTAATCTAGCGCCCTCCTACAATGAGCAGTTCTTC. It encodes CASSNLAPSYNEQFF.

A few counts support this clonotype. V gene TRBV19 combines with J gene TRBJ1-1; D may be TRBD1 (5 bases). Between the trimmed V and J ends, which lost 3 bases and 4 bases, there was a span of 6 bases. CDR3 size: 12 residues. Germline-derived CDR1 and CDR2 are LNHDA and SQIVND (reference sequence). CDR3 sequence: CASSMRGTEAFF. The CDR3 DNA is TGTGCCAGTAGTATGAGGGGCACTGAAGCTTTCTTT.

The chain carries TRBV7-9 and TRBJ1-2; D unresolved. In germline, CDR1 is SEHNR, CDR2 FQNEAQ (reference sequence). The CDR3 is 15 amino acids. Trimming left V 1 base short and J 3 bases short, with 12 bases between. The CDR3 DNA reads TGTGCCAGCAGCTTAGAAGGTGTGGCGGACTATGGCTACACCTTC. Residues: CASSLEGVADYGYTF.

This clonotype was detected a few times. This rearrangement joins TRBV10-3 to TRBJ2-1; 11 bases are a match to TRBD2. The CDR3 is made up of 17 amino acids. Germline V CDR1 and CDR2: ENHRY, SYGVKD. V was clipped by 0 bases and J by 8 bases; unmatched bases: 9. The CDR3 nucleotides read TGTGCCATCAGTGAGTCTTCTAGCGGGAGGTCCAAAGATGAGCAGTTCTTC. Amino acids: CAISESSSGRSKDEQFF.

This clonotype has a handful of counts. The chain carries TRBV11-2 and TRBJ2-3; 7 bases agree with TRBD1. Germline CDR1 reads SGHAT; CDR2 reads FQNNGV. J lost 4 bases, V lost 5 bases, and 3 bases had no gene match. This CDR3 spans 13 amino acids. CDR3 sequence: CASSTQGADTQYF. In DNA form, the CDR3 reads TGTGCCAGCAGCACTCAGGGGGCAGATACGCAGTATTTT. The variable domain in full, with the rest retrieved from reference TRBV11-2 and TRBJ2-3, is EAGVAQSPRYKIIEKRQSVAFWCNPISGHATLYWYQQILGQGPKLLIQFQNNGVVDDSQLPKDRFSAERLKGVDSTLKIQPAKLEDSAVYLCASSTQGADTQYFGPGTRLTVL.

This clonotype was counted at least ten times. This CDR3 reads CASSFLLGELFF. CDR3 nucleotides: TGTGCCAGCAGTTTTCTGCTTGGGGAGCTGTTTTTT. The rearrangement uses TRBV12-3 or TRBV12-4 and TRBJ2-2; D uncertain. The V and J ends lost 3 bases and 8 bases respectively, with 7 bases between them. The CDR3 contains 12 residues.

The chain employs TRBV20-1 and TRBJ2-7, with D maybe TRBD1 (6 bases). The V gene lost 5 bases and the J gene lost 4 bases, with 12 bases spanning the gap. The CDR3 contains 12 residues. CDR1 DFQATT and CDR2 SNEGSKA come from the germline V gene (reference sequence). The CDR3 DNA sequence: TGCAGTGCTCAGGACAGCTGGTACGAGCAGTACTTC. Residues: CSAQDSWYEQYF.

This chain joins TRBV7-8 and TRBJ2-2; 9 bases align to TRBD2. This CDR3 is built from 15 residues. V shed 5 bases, J shed 1 base, and the junction held 2 bases outside the gene matches. Germline-derived CDR1 and CDR2 are SGHVS and FQNEAQ. The CDR3 reads CASSRTSENTGELFF. The CDR3 nucleotides read TGTGCCAGCAGCCGGACTAGCGAGAACACCGGGGAGCTGTTTTTT.

This clonotype was detected a few times. The V gene is TRBV6-1, the J gene TRBJ1-1; D is uncertain. Germline V CDR1 and CDR2: MNHNS, SASEGT. Trimming took off 10 bases at V and 1 base at J, with 16 bases between the two ends. The length of the CDR3 is 14 residues. CDR3 residues: CATKRRVKNTEAFF. The CDR3 nucleotides are TGTGCCACCAAACGGAGGGTGAAGAACACTGAAGCTTTCTTT.

This clonotype was detected only a few times. The V gene is TRBV7-9, the J gene TRBJ2-3; 12 bases line up with TRBD2. Per germline, CDR1 SEHNR and CDR2 FQNEAQ (reference sequence). This CDR3 has 15 amino acids. V was pared by 7 bases and J by 5 bases, with 7 bases of the junction left unmatched. DNA of the CDR3: TGTGCCAGCAACTCGCCGGGACTAGCGGGAGATACGCAGTATTTT. Translated, it gives CASNSPGLAGDTQYF.

This clonotype was detected many times. The genes are TRBV15 and TRBJ1-5; D is unclear. Germline values: CDR1 LNHNV, CDR2 YYDKDF (reference sequence). This CDR3 contains 14 residues. The V gene lost 1 base and the J gene lost 3 bases, with 7 bases spanning the gap. This CDR3 reads CATSRGDINQPQHF. The CDR3, as DNA: TGTGCCACCAGCAGAGGTGACATCAATCAGCCCCAGCATTTT.

This clonotype was seen ten or more times. This chain links TRBV20-1 with TRBJ1-1; tentative D call: TRBD1 (5 bases). Germline V CDR1 and CDR2: DFQATT, SNEGSKA (reference sequence). The CDR3 runs to 13 residues. V lost 5 bases and J lost 5, with 15 bases in between. The CDR3, as DNA: TGCAGTGCTCCTAGGGGTGGGTTAACTGAAGCTTTCTTT. Translation: CSAPRGGLTEAFF.

This clonotype showed up just a few times. Written as DNA, the CDR3 is TGTGCCAGCTCACCCACGGGGGAAGAGCAGTACTTC. Its translation: CASSPTGEEQYF. This chain links TRBV18 with TRBJ2-7, with D possibly TRBD2 on 6 matching bases. The germline V gene encodes CDR1 KGHSH and CDR2 LQKENI. CDR3 length: 12 residues. V gave up 3 bases and J gave up 7 bases, with 10 bases separating them.

CDR3 DNA sequence: TGCAGCGTAGCCAAAACGGACAGGCGGTCCGGCTACACCTTC. Protein: CSVAKTDRRSGYTF. The gene calls are TRBV29-1 and TRBJ1-2, with 7 bases lining up with TRBD1. CDR1 is SQVTM and CDR2 is ANQGSEA in the germline V gene. V lost 6 bases and J lost 8; bases outside the gene matches: 15. This CDR3 comprises 14 residues.

The chain has TRBV2 and TRBJ2-5, with TRBD2 matching 9 bases. From germline, CDR1 is SNHLY and CDR2 FYNNEI. V shed 7 bases, J shed 5 bases, and the junction held 11 bases outside the gene matches. The CDR3 totals 15 residues. The CDR3 nucleotides read TGTGCCAGCACAGCGGCGGGGGGGCCGCGGGAGACCCAGTACTTC. Amino acid sequence: CASTAAGGPRETQYF.

Regarding this clonotype: The junction departs from the called germline gene at one end, perhaps through a read error. The chain couples TRBV25-1 to TRBJ2-1, with 9 bases lining up with TRBD2. Germline loops: CDR1 MGHDK, CDR2 SYGVNS. The CDR3 runs to 13 residues. CDR3 DNA sequence: TGTGCCTGCAGTGTCAATAGCGGGAGCGAGCAGTTCTTC. Protein: CACSVNSGSEQFF.